This T cell receptor (beta chain) was observed in a study of T cells in Graves' hyperthyroidism and ophthalmopathy. The TCR beta CDR3 regions underwent amplification using RNA transcripts as the source. An initial round of RT-PCR targeting the TCR CDR3 relied on the HTBI primer set. TCRdb recomputed calls from the multiplex PCR reads with MiXCR, one row per CDR3 protein. This table has some 550,000 distinct CDR3 sequences, approximately 15% appearing once. The CDR3 contains 13 residues. The ends were cut back, 8 bases at V and 1 base at J, with 9 bases in the middle. The germline CDR1 and CDR2 sequences are MNHNS and SASEGT.

The TCR sequence derives from a woman between 35 and 50 years old with Graves' ophthalmopathy. The chain combines TRBV6-1 with TRBJ1-5, with D maybe TRBD1 (6 bases). The source material was blood. The DNA of the CDR3 is TGTGCCAGCTGGGGACACAGCAATCAGCCCCAGCATTTT. Translated, it gives CASWGHSNQPQHF.